The present T cell receptor beta chain was sequenced within a study of cytomegalovirus exposure and HLA in healthy donors. Whole-study results and caveats: Researchers reported that three CMV-associated chains were confirmed in vitro as CMV antigen-specific. The TCR clusters that emerged in the first cohort tended, a later analysis found, to co-occur in the 95 to 150 validation repertoires. Per published reports, the classifier diagnosed cytomegalovirus status with high specificity and sensitivity.

The validation cohort, a group of some 120 subjects, included the donors and was separate from the approximately 680-subject first cohort. TCRdb's copy holds only in-frame clones and misses some; the assay was immunoSEQ multiplex PCR. The sample has about 130,000 clones, about nine tenths seen once. With regard to this clone: Its antigen is unidentified.

Between the trimmed V and J ends, which lost 7 bases and 0 bases, there was a span of 12 bases. The CDR3 extends over 14 amino acids. The germline CDR1 and CDR2 sequences are LNHDA and SQIVND (reference sequence). This sequence originates from a woman aged 25 to 39 in good health and CMV-seropositive. The chain employs TRBV19 and TRBJ1-2; perhaps TRBD1 as D (6 bases). The sequenced sample consisted of PBMCs. This CDR3 is CASKQTGANYGYTF. Here the CDR3 DNA reads TGTGCCAGTAAGCAGACAGGAGCTAACTATGGCTACACCTTC.